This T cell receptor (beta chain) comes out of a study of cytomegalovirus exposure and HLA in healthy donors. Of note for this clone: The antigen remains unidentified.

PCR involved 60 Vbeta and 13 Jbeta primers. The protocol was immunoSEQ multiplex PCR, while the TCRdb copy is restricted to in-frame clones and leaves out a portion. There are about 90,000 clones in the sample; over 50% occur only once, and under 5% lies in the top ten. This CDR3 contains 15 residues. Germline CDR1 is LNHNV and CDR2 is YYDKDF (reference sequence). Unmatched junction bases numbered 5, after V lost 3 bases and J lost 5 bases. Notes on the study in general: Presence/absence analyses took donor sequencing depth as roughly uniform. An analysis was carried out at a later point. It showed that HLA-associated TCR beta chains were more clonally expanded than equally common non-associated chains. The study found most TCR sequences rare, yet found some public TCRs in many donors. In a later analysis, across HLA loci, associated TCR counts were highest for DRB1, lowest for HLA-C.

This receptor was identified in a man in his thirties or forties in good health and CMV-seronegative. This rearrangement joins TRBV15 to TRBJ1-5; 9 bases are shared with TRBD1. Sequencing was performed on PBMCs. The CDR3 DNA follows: TGTGCCACCAGCAGCGACAGGGGGTTGGATCAGCCCCAGCATTTT. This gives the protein CATSSDRGLDQPQHF.